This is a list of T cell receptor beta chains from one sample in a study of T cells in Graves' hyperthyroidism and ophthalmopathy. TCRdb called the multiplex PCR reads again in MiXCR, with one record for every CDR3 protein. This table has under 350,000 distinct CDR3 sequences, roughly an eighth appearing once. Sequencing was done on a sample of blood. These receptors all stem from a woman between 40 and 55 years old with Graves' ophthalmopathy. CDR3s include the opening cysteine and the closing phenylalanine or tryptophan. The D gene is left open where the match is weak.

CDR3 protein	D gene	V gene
CATSREGDSSYEQYF	TRBD1	TRBV15
CSARGGRGEAFF	NA	TRBV20-1
CASSFSSTDTQYF	NA	TRBV28
CASTPAGGGETQYF	TRBD2	TRBV7-2
CASSRPTGRGNIQYF	NA	TRBV11-2
CASSETRQSHPSGANVLTF	NA	TRBV25-1
CASSPRTGDREQYF	TRBD1	TRBV11-2
CASSPPFVDTQYF	NA	TRBV18
CASSPQRNEQFF	NA	TRBV12-3/TRBV12-4
CAISSGGYEQYF	TRBD2	TRBV12-3/TRBV12-4
CASSPGQGARNTEAFF	TRBD1	TRBV28
CASSLSGQVWETQYF	NA	TRBV7-2
CASSFPSRGQGNTGELFF	TRBD1	TRBV28
CASSFFAGVSYNEQFF	TRBD2	TRBV11-2
CASSRGLEGYYEQYF	NA	TRBV4-1
CSAKSGYNEQFF	NA	TRBV20-1
CASRLPSLGETQYF	NA	TRBV28
CASSSYREPYNSPLHF	NA	TRBV5-6
CASSPPTGRVYGYTF	TRBD1	TRBV5-5
CSAPDRGGYGYTF	TRBD1	TRBV20-1
CSAANRGKYNTEAFF	TRBD1	TRBV20-1
CASSLLAGVGGELFF	TRBD2	TRBV27
CASRELTGGQETQYF	TRBD1	TRBV2
CASSLAGTEAFF	NA	TRBV12-3/TRBV12-4
CSAKKTSGSRFF	TRBD2	TRBV20-1
CASSATTGDYGYTF	TRBD1	TRBV7-9
CSVAHAGVGTQYF	NA	TRBV29-1
CASRQGFHEQYF	NA	TRBV28
CASSSVGGYNEQFF	NA	TRBV7-9
CASSIGTSAPYNEQFF	TRBD2	TRBV19
CASSFGTLYEQYF	NA	TRBV12-3/TRBV12-4
CASSAGRNQPQHF	NA	TRBV6-1
CSASDPRGMNTEAFF	NA	TRBV20-1
CSANLPRASYHEQYF	NA	TRBV20-1
CAWRAGGPREQFF	TRBD2	TRBV30
CASSSRDRGPYEAFF	TRBD1	TRBV6-1
CATSRDVGLLPGELFF	NA	TRBV15
CASSTGLGGGTDTQYF	NA	TRBV7-2
CASSPLTSGFEQFF	TRBD2	TRBV18
CASSRLLAGEGRNEQFF	TRBD2	TRBV6-1
CATSTGAGSRETQYF	NA	TRBV15
CASSSLWAGGYGANVLTF	NA	TRBV5-5
CASSFPPGELFF	NA	TRBV27
CSAWRQLGNTEAFF	NA	TRBV20-1
CSARFQGRETQYF	NA	TRBV20-1
CASRTLYTSGPWGYNEQFF	TRBD2	TRBV28
CASSFPGTEYGYTF	NA	TRBV7-2
CSVAPLVNTEAFF	NA	TRBV29-1
CASRHDGTGGEAFF	NA	TRBV6-1
CSANLGSGNTIYF	NA	TRBV20-1
CASSYDRTGSNGVNSLLHF	TRBD1	TRBV6-9
CASSLGSAAMALHF	NA	TRBV11-2
CASSSSGVAKNIQYF	NA	TRBV28
CASSKWSSGGYEQYF	TRBD2	TRBV7-2
CASSLHLPRTGSEQYF	NA	TRBV14
CASSLLSGHNSPLHF	NA	TRBV7-2
CASSFGQGIRTDTQYF	TRBD1	TRBV11-1